In this sample, the clone carrying this T cell receptor (beta chain) turned up many times. No antigen is known for it. A second about 6 to 11 cycle PCR used barcoded and J-beta primers. Every cDNA was tagged by a template-switch adaptor with 12 random nucleotides. TCRdb reprocessed the 5' RACE reads with MiXCR, giving one entry per CDR3 protein. Of roughly 900,000 distinct CDR3 sequences in the sample, roughly 26% were seen once. Each individual donor underwent a draw of roughly 10 milliliters of peripheral blood. This sample was taken from a study of blood T cells in healthy people across ages. Study-level points and caveats: The fall in TCR beta diversity per million T cells was roughly linear with age.

This CDR3 contains 13 residues. Germline V CDR1 and CDR2: SGHRS, YFSETQ. Trimming shortened V by 4 bases and J by 0 bases, and 7 bases separated the two germline ends. What was sequenced was blood. V and J are TRBV5-1 and TRBJ1-2; unclear D gene. The sequence was collected from a woman over 75 in good health. The CDR3 loop reads CASSEAPNYGYTF. For the CDR3, the DNA is TGCGCCAGCAGCGAGGCTCCTAACTATGGCTACACCTTC.